The text below deals with one T cell receptor beta chain. Its antigen is unidentified. The sample belongs to a study of cytomegalovirus exposure and HLA in healthy donors. A multiplex PCR was run with 60 Vbeta primers and 13 Jbeta primers. TCRdb's table, derived via immunoSEQ multiplex PCR, lists solely in-frame clones and lacks some. This table lists about 79,000 clones. General observations from the study: Across donors, sequencing depth was assumed by presence/absence analyses to be roughly uniform. The authors later found most CMV-associated TCR beta chains appeared HLA-restricted.

The sample taken for sequencing was PBMCs. The receptor comes from a man aged 25 to 40 in good health and CMV-seronegative.

In DNA, the CDR3 is TGTGCCACCAGCGAGGGTAGCGGGAGGCCCCCTGGGGAGCTGTTTTTT. This gives the protein CATSEGSGRPPGELFF. This chain connects TRBV15 to TRBJ2-2; 10 bases match TRBD2. The CDR3 loop spans 16 amino acids. J lost 8 bases, V lost 5 bases, and 11 bases had no gene match. CDR1 is LNHNV, CDR2 YYDKDF, per germline (reference sequence). Full variable domain (missing parts from reference TRBV15 and TRBJ2-2): DAMVIQNPRYQVTQFGKPVTLSCSQTLNHNVMYWYQQKSSQAPKLLFHYYDKDFNNEADTPDNFQSRRPNTSFCFLDIRSPGLGDTAMYLCATSEGSGRPPGELFFGEGSRLTVL.